The entry below describes one TCR beta chain. Because it lacks the conserved phenylalanine or tryptophan at the end, this CDR3 is likely a read error. This sample was included in a study of Graves' ophthalmopathy and Graves' hyperthyroidism. This CDR3 contains 12 residues. With 2 bases removed from V and 7 bases from J, the gap between germline ends came to 11 bases. Germline V lookup: CDR1 SQVTM, CDR2 ANQGSEA. RNA transcripts were the source from which TCR beta CDR3 regions were amplified. The first round was an RT-PCR with HTBI primers, and the second round was a multiplex PCR. TCRdb independently ran MiXCR on the multiplex PCR reads; one entry per CDR3 protein. The data show 200,000 to 250,000 distinct CDR3 sequences, around 50% seen once. Researchers turned away patients with other autoimmune diseases, uncontrolled infections, pregnancy or lactation. Clinicians diagnosed using symptoms, serum thyroxine, TRAb, thyroid ultrasound and orbital computed tomography. PBMCs originated in more than 7.5 ml of fresh peripheral blood.

Sequencing used peripheral blood. This TCR came from an adult man with Graves' ophthalmopathy. The chain links TRBV29-1 to TRBJ1-2, with D possibly TRBD1 on 5 matching bases. The CDR3 nucleotides read TGCAGCGTTGAAATCCAGGGAGGTGGCTACACCCTC. This gives the protein CSVEIQGGGYTL.